This T cell receptor (beta chain) was recovered during a study of beta chain features in type 1 diabetes. General study findings and limits: The study found that naive, central memory and Treg TCRB repertoires appeared more similar in patients than in healthy donors.

Note on this clone: Its antigen remains unknown.

Each sorted population was over 98% pure. Reverse transcription of all isolated RNA meant that expressed TCRB transcripts were sequenced. Produced via immunoSEQ multiplex PCR; TCRdb's table is partial and in-frame only. Of 200,000 to 250,000 clones listed, 27% are singletons. Unmatched junction bases numbered 10, after V lost 7 bases and J lost 2 bases. This CDR3 contains 17 residues. The germline V gene has CDR1 GTSNPN and CDR2 SVGIG (reference sequence). The chain is built from TRBV30 and TRBJ2-6; TRBD1 matches 11 bases. The clonotype comes from a man younger than 40 in good health. The sequenced sample consisted of central memory CD4+ T cells from blood. In DNA, the CDR3 is TGTGCCTCCTACCGGGACAGGGGGACTCCTGGGGCCAACGTCCTGACTTTC. Encoded protein: CASYRDRGTPGANVLTF.